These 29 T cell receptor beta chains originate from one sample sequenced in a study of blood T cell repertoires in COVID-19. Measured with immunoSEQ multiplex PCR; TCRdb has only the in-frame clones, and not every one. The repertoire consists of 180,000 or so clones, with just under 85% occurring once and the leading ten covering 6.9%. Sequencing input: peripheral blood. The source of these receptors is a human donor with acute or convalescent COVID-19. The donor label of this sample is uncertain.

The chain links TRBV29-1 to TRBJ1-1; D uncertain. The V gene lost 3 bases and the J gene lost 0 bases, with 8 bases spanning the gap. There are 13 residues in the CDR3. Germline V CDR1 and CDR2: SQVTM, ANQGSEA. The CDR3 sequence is CSVEVQMNTEAFF. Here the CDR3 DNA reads TGCAGCGTTGAGGTTCAGATGAACACTGAAGCTTTCTTT.

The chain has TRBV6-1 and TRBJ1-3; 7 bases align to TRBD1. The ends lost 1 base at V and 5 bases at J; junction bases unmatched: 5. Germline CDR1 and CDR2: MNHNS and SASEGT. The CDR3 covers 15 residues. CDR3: CASSEGGTVRNTIYF. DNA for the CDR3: TGTGCCAGCAGTGAAGGAGGGACAGTCAGAAACACCATATATTTT.

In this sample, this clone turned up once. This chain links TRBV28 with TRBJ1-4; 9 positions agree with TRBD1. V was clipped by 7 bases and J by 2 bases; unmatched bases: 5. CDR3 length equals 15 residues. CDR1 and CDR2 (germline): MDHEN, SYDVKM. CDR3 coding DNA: TGTGCCAGCAATACAGGGGGCTTGACTAATGAAAAACTGTTTTTT. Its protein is CASNTGGLTNEKLFF.

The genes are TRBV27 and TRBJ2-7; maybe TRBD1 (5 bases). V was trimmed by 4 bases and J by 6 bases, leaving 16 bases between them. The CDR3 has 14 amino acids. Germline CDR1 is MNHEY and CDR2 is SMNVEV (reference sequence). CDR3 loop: CASSYRKTRGEQYF. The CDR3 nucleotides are TGTGCCAGCAGTTATAGAAAAACAAGGGGCGAGCAGTACTTC.

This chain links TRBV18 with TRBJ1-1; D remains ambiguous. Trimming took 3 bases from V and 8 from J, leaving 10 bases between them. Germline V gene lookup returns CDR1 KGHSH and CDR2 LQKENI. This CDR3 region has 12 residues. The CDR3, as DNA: TGTGCCAGCTCACCCCTGGAGAGGGAAGCTTTCTTT. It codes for CASSPLEREAFF.

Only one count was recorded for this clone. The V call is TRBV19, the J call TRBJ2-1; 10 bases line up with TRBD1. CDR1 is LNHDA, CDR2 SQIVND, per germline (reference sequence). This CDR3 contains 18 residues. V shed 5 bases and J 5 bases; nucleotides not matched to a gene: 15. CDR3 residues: CASSPQGQGRSRNNEQFF. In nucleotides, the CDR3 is TGTGCCAGTAGTCCCCAGGGACAGGGGAGGTCAAGGAACAATGAGCAGTTCTTC.

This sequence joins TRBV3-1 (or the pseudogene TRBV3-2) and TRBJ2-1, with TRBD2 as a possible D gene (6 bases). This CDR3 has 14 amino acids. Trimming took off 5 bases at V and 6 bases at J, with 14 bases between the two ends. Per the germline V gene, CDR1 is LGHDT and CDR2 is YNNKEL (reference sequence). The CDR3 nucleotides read TGTGCCAGCAGCGTCCGGACTACTATCAATGAGCAGTTCTTC. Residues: CASSVRTTINEQFF.

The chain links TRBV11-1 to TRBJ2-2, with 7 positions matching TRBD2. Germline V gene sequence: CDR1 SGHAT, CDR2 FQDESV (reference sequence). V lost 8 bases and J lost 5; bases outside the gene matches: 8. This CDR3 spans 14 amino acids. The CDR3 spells CASRPSGKTGELFF. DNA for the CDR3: TGTGCCAGCCGCCCGAGCGGGAAGACCGGGGAGCTGTTTTTT. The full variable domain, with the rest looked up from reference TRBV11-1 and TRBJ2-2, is EAEVAQSPRYKITEKSQAVAFWCDPISGHATLYWYRQILGQGPELLVQFQDESVVDDSQLPKDRFSAERLKGVDSTLKIQPAELGDSAMYLCASRPSGKTGELFFGEGSRLTVL.

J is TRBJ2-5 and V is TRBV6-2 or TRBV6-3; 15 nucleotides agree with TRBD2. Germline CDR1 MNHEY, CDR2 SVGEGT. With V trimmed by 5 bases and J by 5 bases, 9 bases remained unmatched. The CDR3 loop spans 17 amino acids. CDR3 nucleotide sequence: TGTGCCAGCAGTCACGGACTAGCGGGAGGGAAGTGGGAGACCCAGTACTTC. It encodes CASSHGLAGGKWETQYF.

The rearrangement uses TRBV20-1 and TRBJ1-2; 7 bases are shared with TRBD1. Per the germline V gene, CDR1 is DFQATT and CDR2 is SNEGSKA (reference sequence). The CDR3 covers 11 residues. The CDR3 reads CSYGTEYGYTF. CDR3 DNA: TGCAGCTACGGGACAGAATATGGCTACACCTTC.

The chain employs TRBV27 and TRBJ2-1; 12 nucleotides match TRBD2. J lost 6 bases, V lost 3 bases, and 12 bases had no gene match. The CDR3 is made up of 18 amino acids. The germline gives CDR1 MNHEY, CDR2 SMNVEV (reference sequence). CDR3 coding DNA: TGTGCCAGCAGTTTTTCTCCGCCTAGCGGGAGGGCCTTCAATGAGCAGTTCTTC. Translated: CASSFSPPSGRAFNEQFF.

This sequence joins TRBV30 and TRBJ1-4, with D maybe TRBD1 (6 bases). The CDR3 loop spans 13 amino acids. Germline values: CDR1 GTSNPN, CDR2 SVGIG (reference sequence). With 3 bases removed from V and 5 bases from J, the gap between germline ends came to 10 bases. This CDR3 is CAWRGGGNEKLFF. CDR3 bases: TGTGCCTGGAGGGGAGGGGGGAATGAAAAACTGTTTTTT.

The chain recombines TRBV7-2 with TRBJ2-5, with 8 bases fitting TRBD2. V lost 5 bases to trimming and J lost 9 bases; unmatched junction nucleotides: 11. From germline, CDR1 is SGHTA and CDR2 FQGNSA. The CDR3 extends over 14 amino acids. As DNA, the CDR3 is TGTGCCAGCAGCCTAGTAGCGGGGTGGCGGGCCCAGTACTTC. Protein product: CASSLVAGWRAQYF. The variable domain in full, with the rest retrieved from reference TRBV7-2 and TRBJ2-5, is GAGVSQSPSNKVTEKGKDVELRCDPISGHTALYWYRQSLGQGLEFLIYFQGNSAPDKSGLPSDRFSAERTGGSVSTLTIQRTQQEDSAVYLCASSLVAGWRAQYFGPGTRLLVL.

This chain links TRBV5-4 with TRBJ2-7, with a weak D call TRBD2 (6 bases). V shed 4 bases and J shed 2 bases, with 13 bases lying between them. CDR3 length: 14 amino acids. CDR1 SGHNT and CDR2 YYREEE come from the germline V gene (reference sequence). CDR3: CASSGTGSPYEQYF. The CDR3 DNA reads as TGTGCCAGCAGCGGGACTGGTTCCCCCTACGAGCAGTACTTC.

The CDR3 DNA reads as TGTGCCAGCAGCCCTCACCAAAGGACTGAAGGCTACACCTTC. It yields the protein CASSPHQRTEGYTF. The chain couples TRBV7-9 to TRBJ1-2; D unclear. This CDR3 has 14 amino acids. The V end lost 5 bases, the J end lost 8 bases, and 18 bases lay between the germline ends. Looked up from germline, CDR1 is SEHNR and CDR2 is FQNEAQ (reference sequence).

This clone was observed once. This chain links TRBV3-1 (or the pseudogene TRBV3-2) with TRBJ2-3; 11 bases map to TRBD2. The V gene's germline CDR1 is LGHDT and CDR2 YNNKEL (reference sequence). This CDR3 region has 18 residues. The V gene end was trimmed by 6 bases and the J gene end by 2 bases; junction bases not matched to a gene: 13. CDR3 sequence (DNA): TGTGCCAGCAGAATGGGGGCTAGCGGGAGGAACCACACAGATACGCAGTATTTT. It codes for CASRMGASGRNHTDTQYF.

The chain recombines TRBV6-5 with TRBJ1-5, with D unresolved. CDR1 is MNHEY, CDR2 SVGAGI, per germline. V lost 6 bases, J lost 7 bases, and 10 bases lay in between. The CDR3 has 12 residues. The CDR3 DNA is TGTGCCAGCAGGCGAGGTGACCAGCCCCAGCATTTT. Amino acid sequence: CASRRGDQPQHF.

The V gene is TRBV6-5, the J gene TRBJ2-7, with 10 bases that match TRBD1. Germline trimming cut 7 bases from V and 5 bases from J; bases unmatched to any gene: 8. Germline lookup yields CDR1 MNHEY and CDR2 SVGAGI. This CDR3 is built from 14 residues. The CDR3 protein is CASTLGDRGNEQYF. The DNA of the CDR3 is TGTGCCAGCACCTTAGGGGACAGGGGAAACGAGCAGTACTTC.

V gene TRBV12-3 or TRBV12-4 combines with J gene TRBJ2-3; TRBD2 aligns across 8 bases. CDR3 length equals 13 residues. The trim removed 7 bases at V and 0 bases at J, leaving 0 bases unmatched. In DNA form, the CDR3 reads TGTGCCAGCACTAGCGGGAGCACAGATACGCAGTATTTT. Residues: CASTSGSTDTQYF.

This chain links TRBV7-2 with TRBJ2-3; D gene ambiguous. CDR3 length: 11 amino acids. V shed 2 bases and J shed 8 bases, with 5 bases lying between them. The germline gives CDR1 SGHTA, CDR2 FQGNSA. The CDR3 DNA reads TGTGCCAGCAGCTTAATGGCTACGCAGTATTTT. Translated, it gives CASSLMATQYF.

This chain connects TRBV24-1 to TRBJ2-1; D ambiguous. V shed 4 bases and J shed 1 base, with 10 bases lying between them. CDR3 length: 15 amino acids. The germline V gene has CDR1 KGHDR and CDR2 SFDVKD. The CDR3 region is CATSESGGSYNEQFF. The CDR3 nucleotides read TGTGCCACCAGTGAATCAGGTGGGTCCTACAATGAGCAGTTCTTC.

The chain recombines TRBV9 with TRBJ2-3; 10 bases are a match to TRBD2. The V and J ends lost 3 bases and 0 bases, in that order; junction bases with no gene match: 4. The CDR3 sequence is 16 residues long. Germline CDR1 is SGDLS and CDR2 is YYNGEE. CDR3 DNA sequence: TGTGCCAGCAGCGCCCGACTAGCGGGTAGCACAGATACGCAGTATTTT. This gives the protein CASSARLAGSTDTQYF.

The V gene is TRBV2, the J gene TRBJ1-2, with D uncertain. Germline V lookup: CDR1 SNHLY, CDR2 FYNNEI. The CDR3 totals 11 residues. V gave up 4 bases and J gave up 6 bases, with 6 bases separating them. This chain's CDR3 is CASSAFDGYTF. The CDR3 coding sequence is TGTGCCAGCAGTGCTTTCGATGGCTACACCTTC.

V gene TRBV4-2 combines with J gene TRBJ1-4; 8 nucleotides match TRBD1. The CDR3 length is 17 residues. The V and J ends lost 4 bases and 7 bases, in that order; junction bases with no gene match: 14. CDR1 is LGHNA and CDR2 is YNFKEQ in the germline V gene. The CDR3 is CASSPMEQGGFTEKLFF. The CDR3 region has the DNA TGTGCCAGCAGCCCGATGGAACAGGGGGGATTTACTGAAAAACTGTTTTTT.

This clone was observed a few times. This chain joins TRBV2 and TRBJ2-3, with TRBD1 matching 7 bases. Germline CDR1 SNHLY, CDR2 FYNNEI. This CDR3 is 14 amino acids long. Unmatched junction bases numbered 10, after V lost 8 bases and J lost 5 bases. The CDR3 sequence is CASAGTAGRDTQYF. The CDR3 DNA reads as TGTGCCAGCGCCGGGACAGCAGGACGAGATACGCAGTATTTT.

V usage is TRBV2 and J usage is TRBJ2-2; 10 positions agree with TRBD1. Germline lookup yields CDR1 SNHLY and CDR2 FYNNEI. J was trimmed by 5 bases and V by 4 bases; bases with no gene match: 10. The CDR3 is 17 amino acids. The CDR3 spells CASSGPGQGRRTGELFF. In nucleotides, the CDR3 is TGTGCCAGCAGTGGGCCGGGACAGGGGAGGAGAACCGGGGAGCTGTTTTTT. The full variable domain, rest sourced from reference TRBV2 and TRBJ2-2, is EPEVTQTPSHQVTQMGQEVILRCVPISNHLYFYWYRQILGQKVEFLVSFYNNEISEKSEIFDDQFSVERPDGSNFTLKIRSTKLEDSAMYFCASSGPGQGRRTGELFFGEGSRLTVL.

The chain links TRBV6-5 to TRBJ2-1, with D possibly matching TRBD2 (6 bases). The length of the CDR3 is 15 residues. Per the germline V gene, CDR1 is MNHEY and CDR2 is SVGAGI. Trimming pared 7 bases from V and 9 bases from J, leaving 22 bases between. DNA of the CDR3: TGTGCCAGCACCCCCCCAGGGATGGGGGGAGGTGAGCAGTTCTTC. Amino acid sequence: CASTPPGMGGGEQFF.

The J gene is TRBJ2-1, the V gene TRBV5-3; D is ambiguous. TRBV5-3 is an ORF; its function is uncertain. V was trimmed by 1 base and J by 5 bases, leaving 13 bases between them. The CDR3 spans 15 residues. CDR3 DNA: TGTGCCAGAAGCTTGTTCAAGCGCGAGGACAATGAGCAGTTCTTC. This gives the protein CARSLFKREDNEQFF.

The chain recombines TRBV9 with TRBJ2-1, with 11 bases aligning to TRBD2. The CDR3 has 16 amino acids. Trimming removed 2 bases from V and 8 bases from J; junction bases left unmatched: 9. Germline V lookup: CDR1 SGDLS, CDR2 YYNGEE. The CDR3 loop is CASSVYSGRAQDEQFF. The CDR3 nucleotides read TGTGCCAGCAGCGTTTATAGCGGGAGGGCCCAGGATGAGCAGTTCTTC.